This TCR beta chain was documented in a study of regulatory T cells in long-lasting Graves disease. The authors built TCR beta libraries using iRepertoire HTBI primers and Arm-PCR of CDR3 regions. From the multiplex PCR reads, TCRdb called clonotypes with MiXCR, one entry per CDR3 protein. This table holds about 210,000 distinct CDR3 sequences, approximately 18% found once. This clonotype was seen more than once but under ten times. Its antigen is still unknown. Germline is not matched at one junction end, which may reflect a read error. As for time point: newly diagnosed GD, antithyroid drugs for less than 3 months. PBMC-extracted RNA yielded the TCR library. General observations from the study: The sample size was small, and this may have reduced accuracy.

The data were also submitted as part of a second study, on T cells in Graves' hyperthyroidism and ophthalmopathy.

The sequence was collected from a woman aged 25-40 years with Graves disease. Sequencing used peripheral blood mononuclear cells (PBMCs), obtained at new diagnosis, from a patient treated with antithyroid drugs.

CDR3 region: CANSLGGRGGTVRLQETQYF. CDR3 sequence (DNA): TGTGCCAACAGCTTAGGAGGTAGGGGCGGGACAGTTAGACTCCAAGAGACCCAGTACTTC. V and J are TRBV7-9 and TRBJ2-5; D is possibly TRBD1 (7 bases). The V gene's germline CDR1 is SEHNR and CDR2 FQNEAQ (reference sequence). CDR3 size: 20 residues.